This T cell receptor (beta chain) emerged from a study of T cell responses to AZD1222 COVID-19 vaccine. Study-level points and caveats: Of spike-specific TCRs, nearly half reportedly target regions left unmutated in variants. Baseline seropositives among AZD1222 recipients totaled only six or seven. Elevations in Spike-specific TCR breadth and depth followed administration of two AZD1222 doses. Vaccine-associated CD4 TCRs ranged over spike, dominating at 160-218 and 743-854.

With respect to this clone: The antigen is undetermined.

V was trimmed by 6 bases and J by 10 bases, leaving 12 bases between them. This CDR3 has 11 residues. Clones were read by immunoSEQ multiplex PCR, and TCRdb kept only the in-frame ones, dropping some. The table records about 130,000 clones, 91% of them present only once. The material was peripheral blood, obtained on day 0 of AZD1222 vaccination. The J gene is TRBJ1-1, the V gene TRBV12-3 or TRBV12-4; D uncertain. This sequence was found in an adult in good health. CDR3 amino acids: CASRRQGIAFF. The CDR3 DNA reads TGTGCCAGCAGAAGGCAAGGGATAGCTTTCTTT.